The 20 T cell receptor beta chains reported below all come from one sample, sequenced in a study of lymphopenia after photon versus proton radiotherapy. TCRdb's copy holds only in-frame clones and misses some; the assay was immunoSEQ multiplex PCR. This table holds 20,000 to 30,000 clones, more than 80% found once. The sample here was peripheral blood, taken from a patient treated with photon-based radiotherapy. These receptors were taken from a man younger than 40 with gastric cancer.

The J gene is TRBJ1-6, the V gene TRBV2; no clear D gene. The CDR3 runs 13 residues. Trimming left V 4 bases short and J 4 bases short, with 5 bases between. Germline V gene lookup returns CDR1 SNHLY and CDR2 FYNNEI. Written as DNA, the CDR3 is TGTGCCAGCAGTGCAGGTTATAATTCACCCCTCCACTTT. Translating gives CASSAGYNSPLHF.

J is TRBJ2-7 and V is TRBV6-5; the match to TRBD1 covers 11 bases. The CDR3 is 15 amino acids. Per germline, CDR1 MNHEY and CDR2 SVGAGI. J gave up 0 bases and V 6 bases, and 4 bases lay outside the gene matches. The CDR3: CASRTGTGGSYEQYF. The CDR3 coding sequence is TGTGCCAGCAGAACCGGGACAGGGGGCTCCTACGAGCAGTACTTC.

This chain links TRBV10-3 with TRBJ2-3; D might be TRBD2 (6 bases). Germline assignment: CDR1 ENHRY and CDR2 SYGVKD. CDR3 size: 13 residues. V was cut by 6 bases and J by 1 base, with 8 bases left in between. The CDR3, as DNA: TGTGCCATCAGGGAGGGAGGCACAGATACGCAGTATTTT. Translation: CAIREGGTDTQYF.

As DNA, the CDR3 is TGTGCCAGCAGCGTTTTAGGGGGTGGCTACACCTTC. The encoded protein is CASSVLGGGYTF. The genes are TRBV9 and TRBJ1-2; a weak D match, TRBD1 (6 bases). V lost 2 bases and J lost 7, with 9 bases in between. Germline loops: CDR1 SGDLS, CDR2 YYNGEE. CDR3 length: 12 amino acids.

This clone was seen a single time. J is TRBJ1-2 and V is TRBV28; weak D call: TRBD1 (5 bases). V was pared by 2 bases and J by 5 bases, with 15 bases between. CDR3 size: 15 residues. Germline values: CDR1 MDHEN, CDR2 SYDVKM. Here the CDR3 DNA reads TGTGCCAGCAGTTTACCCAATGACAGTCTGTATGGCTACACCTTC. This codes for CASSLPNDSLYGYTF.

The sample holds one count of this clone. This rearrangement joins TRBV29-1 to TRBJ2-5; the D gene could be TRBD1 or TRBD2 (6 bases each). The J call may be faulty, since TRBJ2-7 better matches the DNA end. There are 12 residues in the CDR3. CDR1 and CDR2 from the germline V gene are SQVTM and ANQGSEA. The CDR3 sequence: CSAEGGSYEQYF. The CDR3 DNA sequence: TGCAGCGCGGAGGGGGGCTCCTACGAGCAGTACTTC.

This chain connects TRBV2 to TRBJ2-1, with TRBD2 identical over 8 bases. CDR1 is SNHLY, CDR2 FYNNEI, per germline. The CDR3 totals 14 residues. With 3 bases clipped from V and 7 bases from J, the junction kept 5 bases outside the gene matches. The CDR3 region is CASSEGTRGNEQFF. The CDR3 bases are TGTGCCAGCAGTGAGGGGACTAGAGGTAATGAGCAGTTCTTC.

V gene TRBV9 combines with J gene TRBJ2-7; D call uncertain. CDR3 length equals 14 residues. Germline CDR1 SGDLS, CDR2 YYNGEE. V lost 0 bases and J lost 6, with 13 bases in between. As DNA, the CDR3 is TGTGCCAGCAGCGTAGGGTGGGAAGGGTTCGAGCAGTACTTC. Its translation is CASSVGWEGFEQYF.

The chain employs TRBV28 and TRBJ2-5; TRBD2 aligns across 9 bases. V gave up 6 bases and J gave up 5 bases; unmatched junction bases: 16. In germline, CDR1 is MDHEN, CDR2 SYDVKM. There are 17 residues in the CDR3. The DNA of the CDR3 is TGTGCCAGCAGCCGACCCGGGATAGCGGGAGTGCGGGAGACCCAGTACTTC. This sequence encodes CASSRPGIAGVRETQYF.

The gene calls are TRBV7-7 and TRBJ2-5; D not certain. The CDR3 runs to 13 residues. Germline loops: CDR1 SSHAT, CDR2 FNYEAQ (reference sequence). V gave up 5 bases and J gave up 2 bases, with 9 bases separating them. This CDR3 reads CASSRASQETQYF. The CDR3 DNA reads as TGTGCCAGCAGCCGGGCTTCTCAAGAGACCCAGTACTTC. Based on the CDR3 plus reference TRBV7-7 and TRBJ2-5, the full variable domain is GAGVSQSPRYKVTKRGQDVTLRCDPISSHATLYWYQQALGQGPEFLTYFNYEAQPDKSGLPSDRFSAERPEGSISTLTIQRTEQRDSAMYRCASSRASQETQYFGPGTRLLVL.

As to this clone: Compared with germline, one end of the junction differs, possibly owing to a read error. V and J are TRBV29-1 and TRBJ1-2; tentatively, D is TRBD1 (5 bases). Germline CDR1 is SQVTM and CDR2 is ANQGSEA. CDR3 length: 12 amino acids. CDR3 residues: CSSQIGGHRNHF. In nucleotides, the CDR3 is TGCAGCTCCCAAATCGGTGGACATCGGAATCACTTC.

The V call is TRBV5-1, the J call TRBJ2-7; 10 bases agree with TRBD2. CDR3 length: 18 amino acids. V shed 0 bases, J shed 2 bases, and the junction held 11 bases outside the gene matches. The germline gives CDR1 SGHRS, CDR2 YFSETQ. In nucleotides, the CDR3 is TGCGCCAGCAGCTTGGATCGAGGGACTAGCGAAAAGACCTACGAGCAGTACTTC. It encodes CASSLDRGTSEKTYEQYF.

The chain is built from TRBV6-5 and TRBJ2-1, with D maybe TRBD2 (5 bases). The CDR3 is 13 residues long. From germline, CDR1 is MNHEY and CDR2 SVGAGI. The V and J ends lost 7 bases and 8 bases respectively, with 15 bases between them. CDR3 bases: TGTGCCAGCATCCCCCCCGGGGAAGATGAGCAGTTCTTC. Its translation is CASIPPGEDEQFF.

The chain is built from TRBV19 and TRBJ2-5; 12 bases align to TRBD1. V dropped 9 bases and J dropped 0; count of bases not matched to a gene: 5. The CDR3 is made up of 15 amino acids. Looked up from germline, CDR1 is LNHDA and CDR2 is SQIVND (reference sequence). The CDR3 bases are TGTGCCAGCGGGGACAGGGGGCTTAACCAAGAGACCCAGTACTTC. It translates to CASGDRGLNQETQYF.

V usage is TRBV7-2 and J usage is TRBJ2-1; D possibly uses TRBD1 or TRBD2 (5 bases each). CDR3 length: 14 residues. V lost 4 bases and J lost 10, with 17 bases in between. Germline CDR1 is SGHTA and CDR2 is FQGNSA. CDR3 amino acids: CASSSRAGGSEQFF. The DNA of the CDR3 is TGTGCCAGCAGCTCAAGGGCTGGGGGATCAGAGCAGTTCTTC.

The V and J genes are TRBV4-3 and TRBJ1-1; possibly TRBD1 for D (5 bases). Per the germline V gene, CDR1 is LGHNA and CDR2 is YSLEER. This CDR3 contains 14 residues. Trimming took off 1 base at V and 3 bases at J, with 9 bases between the two ends. In nucleotides, the CDR3 is TGCGCCAGCAGCCAAGTTTCGGGGGACACTGAAGCTTTCTTT. Translating gives CASSQVSGDTEAFF.

The chain joins TRBV12-5 to TRBJ2-2; unclear D gene. The germline V gene encodes CDR1 LGHNT and CDR2 FRNRAP. V was trimmed by 2 bases and J by 0 bases, leaving 4 bases between them. The CDR3 sequence is 14 residues long. DNA for the CDR3: TGTGCTAGTGGTTTGTATCCGAACACCGGGGAGCTGTTTTTT. It is translated as CASGLYPNTGELFF.

This clone was observed a few times. This chain joins TRBV7-2 and TRBJ1-5, with D uncertain. CDR1 and CDR2 (germline): SGHTA, FQGNSA. The CDR3 length is 13 residues. The germline V and J ends were trimmed by 5 bases and 6 bases, with 11 bases remaining between them. CDR3 coding DNA: TGTGCCAGCAGCCTTTTGGTGGGTCAGCCCCAGCATTTT. This translates into CASSLLVGQPQHF.

V usage is TRBV9 and J usage is TRBJ2-7; TRBD1 aligns across 7 bases. Germline trimming cut 0 bases from V and 1 base from J; bases unmatched to any gene: 7. The CDR3 length is 16 residues. Germline loops: CDR1 SGDLS, CDR2 YYNGEE. The CDR3 here is CASSVGLGQNSYEQYF. The CDR3 region has the DNA TGTGCCAGCAGCGTAGGTCTGGGACAGAATTCCTACGAGCAGTACTTC.

The chain couples TRBV7-6 to TRBJ2-6; D is undetermined. The CDR3 loop spans 17 amino acids. Germline CDR1 and CDR2: SGHVS and FNYEAQ. Trimming stripped 1 base from V and 3 bases from J, with 13 bases between. The CDR3 bases are TGTGCCAGCAGCTTAGTGGCAGCCCAGTTTGGGGCCAACGTCCTGACTTTC. This codes for CASSLVAAQFGANVLTF.